This is a list of T cell receptor beta chains from one sample in a study of T cells in Graves' hyperthyroidism and ophthalmopathy. Each CDR3 protein gets one entry after TCRdb re-called the multiplex PCR reads with MiXCR. The profile shows around 760,000 distinct CDR3 sequences, roughly a third of them singletons. The sample consisted of blood. The receptor source for this set is a woman in her 40s with Graves' hyperthyroidism. CDR3s include the opening cysteine and the closing phenylalanine or tryptophan. A D gene is named only where the DNA matches it firmly. Rows may omit the clone size; those that give it use once, few, many or a size class.

TRBV12-3/TRBV12-4,TRBJ2-5,once,TRBD2,TGTGCCAGCATAGTACTGGGAGGGGAGACCCAGTACTTC,CASIVLGGETQYF
TRBV19,TRBJ1-1,many,NA,TGTGCCAGCACACAGGCCGTGAACACTGAAGCTTTCTTT,CASTQAVNTEAFF
TRBV5-4,TRBJ1-3,NA,TRBD1,TGTGCCAGCAGCTTCCACAGGGGCTCTGGAAACACCATATATTTT,CASSFHRGSGNTIYF
TRBV19,TRBJ1-5,many,NA,TGTGCCAGTAGCCAGCAGGAGAATCAGCCCCAGCATTTT,CASSQQENQPQHF
TRBV19,TRBJ1-5,NA,NA,TGTGCCAGTAGTATATCACGGGGGGGCAGCAATCAGCCCCAGCATTTT,CASSISRGGSNQPQHF
TRBV2,TRBJ1-3,NA,NA,TGTGCCAGCAGTGCCAGAATACAGGGATCCGGAAACACCATATATTTT,CASSARIQGSGNTIYF
TRBV7-9,TRBJ1-1,few,TRBD1,TGTGCCAGCAGCTCGTACAGGGGCGGTGGTCACACTGAAGCTTTCTTT,CASSSYRGGGHTEAFF
TRBV7-9,TRBJ2-7,NA,NA,TGTGCCAGCAGAGCCGGGAATTCCTACGAGCAGTACTTC,CASRAGNSYEQYF
TRBV5-5,TRBJ2-2,NA,TRBD1,TGTGCCAGCAGCCGGAAGACAGGGAGATTCTACGCGAACACCGGGGAGCTGTTTTTT,CASSRKTGRFYANTGELFF
TRBV12-3/TRBV12-4,TRBJ2-1,NA,NA,TGTGCCAGCAGTGACGGGACGCTCGTCAATGAGCAGTTCTTC,CASSDGTLVNEQFF
TRBV25-1,TRBJ2-7,NA,TRBD1,TGTGCCAGTCAGGGGGCAAAAGACGAGCAGTACTTC,CASQGAKDEQYF